One TCR beta chain is described in this entry. Authors' processing steps: Amplifying reference gene primers gave estimates of nucleated cell counts. Repertoires were generated with immunoSEQ multiplex PCR, while TCRdb's copy carries only in-frame clones and drops some. That table furnishes V, J and clone size, whereas the DNA furnished D and trimming. The data show fewer than 60,000 clones, with around four fifths seen just once and 10% held by the top ten. Trimming removed 0 bases from V and 10 bases from J, with 10 bases in between. The CDR3 runs 14 residues. CDR1 and CDR2 from the germline V gene are MNHNS and SASEGT. This sample is drawn from a study of blood T cell repertoires in COVID-19.

The V and J genes are TRBV6-1 and TRBJ1-6, with D unresolved. This TCR was recovered from a young man with COVID-19, enrolled during active disease. The sequenced sample consisted of peripheral blood. DNA of the CDR3: TGTGCCAGCAGTGAAGCGGAGGGTCGGTCACCCCTCCACTTT. This codes for CASSEAEGRSPLHF.